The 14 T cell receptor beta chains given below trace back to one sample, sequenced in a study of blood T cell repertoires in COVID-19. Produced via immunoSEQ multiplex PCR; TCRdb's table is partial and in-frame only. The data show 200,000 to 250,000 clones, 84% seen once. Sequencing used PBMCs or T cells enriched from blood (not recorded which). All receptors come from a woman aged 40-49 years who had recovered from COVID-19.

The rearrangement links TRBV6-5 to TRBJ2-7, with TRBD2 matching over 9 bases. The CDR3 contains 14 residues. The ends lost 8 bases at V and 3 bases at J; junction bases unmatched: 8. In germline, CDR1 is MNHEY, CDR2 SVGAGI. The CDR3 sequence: CASVPSGIVYEQYF. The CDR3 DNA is TGTGCCAGCGTTCCTAGCGGGATAGTCTACGAGCAGTACTTC.

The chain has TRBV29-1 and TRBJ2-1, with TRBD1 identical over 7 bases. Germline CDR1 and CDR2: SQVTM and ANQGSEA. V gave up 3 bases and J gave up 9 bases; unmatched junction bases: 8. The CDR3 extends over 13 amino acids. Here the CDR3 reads CSVDAAGGSEQFF. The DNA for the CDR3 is TGCAGCGTTGATGCTGCAGGGGGAAGTGAGCAGTTCTTC.

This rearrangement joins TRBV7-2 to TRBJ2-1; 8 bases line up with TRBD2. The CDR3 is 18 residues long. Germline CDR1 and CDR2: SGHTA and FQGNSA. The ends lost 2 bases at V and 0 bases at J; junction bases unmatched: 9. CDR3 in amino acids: CASSLSTSGISSYNEQFF. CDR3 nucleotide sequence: TGTGCCAGCAGCTTATCAACTAGCGGCATTAGCTCCTACAATGAGCAGTTCTTC.

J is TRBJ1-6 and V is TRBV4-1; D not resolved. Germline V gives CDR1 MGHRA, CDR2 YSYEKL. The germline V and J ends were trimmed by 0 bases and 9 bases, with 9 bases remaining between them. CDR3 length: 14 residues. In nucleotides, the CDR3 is TGCGCCAGCAGCCAAGATCTTCTAGGTTCACCCCTCCACTTT. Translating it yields CASSQDLLGSPLHF.

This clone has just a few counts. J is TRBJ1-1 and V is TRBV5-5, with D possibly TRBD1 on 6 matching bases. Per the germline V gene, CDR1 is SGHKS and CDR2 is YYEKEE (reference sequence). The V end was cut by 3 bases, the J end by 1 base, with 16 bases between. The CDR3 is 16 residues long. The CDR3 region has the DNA TGTGCCAGCAGCTCTGGGCGGACAGCCGCGAACACTGAAGCTTTCTTT. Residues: CASSSGRTAANTEAFF.

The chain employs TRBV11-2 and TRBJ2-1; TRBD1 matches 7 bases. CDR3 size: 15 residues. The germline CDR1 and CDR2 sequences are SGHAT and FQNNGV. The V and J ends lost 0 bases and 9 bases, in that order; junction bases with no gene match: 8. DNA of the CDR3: TGTGCCAGCAGCTTAGAGATACAGGGGTTTGGTGAGCAGTTCTTC. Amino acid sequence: CASSLEIQGFGEQFF.

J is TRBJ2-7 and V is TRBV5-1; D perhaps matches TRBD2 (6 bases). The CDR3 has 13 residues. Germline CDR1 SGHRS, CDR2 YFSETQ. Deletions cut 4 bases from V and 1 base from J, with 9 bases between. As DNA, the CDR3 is TGCGCCAGCAGCGAGGGACTGTCCTACGAGCAGTACGTC. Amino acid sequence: CASSEGLSYEQYV.

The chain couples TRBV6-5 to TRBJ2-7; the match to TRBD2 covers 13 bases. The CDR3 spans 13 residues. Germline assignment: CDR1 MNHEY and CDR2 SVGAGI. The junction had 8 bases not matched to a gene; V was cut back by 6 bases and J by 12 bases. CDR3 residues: CASSQGLAGARYV. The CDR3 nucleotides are TGTGCCAGCAGCCAAGGACTAGCGGGGGCGAGGTACGTC.

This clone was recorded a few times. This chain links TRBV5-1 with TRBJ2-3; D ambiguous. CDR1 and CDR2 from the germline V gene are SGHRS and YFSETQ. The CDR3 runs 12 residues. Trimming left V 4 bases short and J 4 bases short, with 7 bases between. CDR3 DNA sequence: TGCGCCAGCAGCACTCAGGCAGATACGCAGTATTTT. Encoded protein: CASSTQADTQYF.

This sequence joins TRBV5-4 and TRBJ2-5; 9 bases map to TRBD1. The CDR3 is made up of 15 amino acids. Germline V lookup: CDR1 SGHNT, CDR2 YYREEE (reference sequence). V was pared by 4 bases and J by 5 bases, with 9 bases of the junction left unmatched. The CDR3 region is CASSQSTGGWETQYF. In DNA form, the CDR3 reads TGTGCCAGCAGCCAGTCAACAGGGGGCTGGGAGACCCAGTACTTC.

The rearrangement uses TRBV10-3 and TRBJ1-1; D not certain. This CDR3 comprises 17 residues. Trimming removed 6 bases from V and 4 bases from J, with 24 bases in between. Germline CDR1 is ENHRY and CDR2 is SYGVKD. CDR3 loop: CAIRFGEGDDRGTEAFF. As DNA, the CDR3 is TGTGCCATCAGATTCGGAGAGGGTGACGACCGAGGCACTGAAGCTTTCTTT.

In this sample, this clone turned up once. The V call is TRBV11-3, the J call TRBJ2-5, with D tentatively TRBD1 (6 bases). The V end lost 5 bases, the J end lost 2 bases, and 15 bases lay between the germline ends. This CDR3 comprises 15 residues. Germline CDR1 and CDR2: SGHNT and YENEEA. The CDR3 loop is CASSISRGEQETQYF. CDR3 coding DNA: TGTGCCAGCAGCATAAGCAGGGGAGAACAAGAGACCCAGTACTTC.

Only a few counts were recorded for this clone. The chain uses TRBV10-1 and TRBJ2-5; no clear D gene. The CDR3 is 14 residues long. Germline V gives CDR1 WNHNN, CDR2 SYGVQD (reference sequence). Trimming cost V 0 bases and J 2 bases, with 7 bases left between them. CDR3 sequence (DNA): TGCGCCAGCAGTGAGTCGACCGGGCAAGAGACCCAGTACTTC. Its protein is CASSESTGQETQYF.

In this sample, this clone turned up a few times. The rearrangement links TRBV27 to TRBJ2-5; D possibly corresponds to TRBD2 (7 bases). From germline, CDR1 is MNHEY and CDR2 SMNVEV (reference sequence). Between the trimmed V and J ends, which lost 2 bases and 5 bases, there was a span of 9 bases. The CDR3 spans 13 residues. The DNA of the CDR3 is TGTGCCAGCAGTTTACGGGGGGCCGAGACCCAGTACTTC. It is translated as CASSLRGAETQYF.